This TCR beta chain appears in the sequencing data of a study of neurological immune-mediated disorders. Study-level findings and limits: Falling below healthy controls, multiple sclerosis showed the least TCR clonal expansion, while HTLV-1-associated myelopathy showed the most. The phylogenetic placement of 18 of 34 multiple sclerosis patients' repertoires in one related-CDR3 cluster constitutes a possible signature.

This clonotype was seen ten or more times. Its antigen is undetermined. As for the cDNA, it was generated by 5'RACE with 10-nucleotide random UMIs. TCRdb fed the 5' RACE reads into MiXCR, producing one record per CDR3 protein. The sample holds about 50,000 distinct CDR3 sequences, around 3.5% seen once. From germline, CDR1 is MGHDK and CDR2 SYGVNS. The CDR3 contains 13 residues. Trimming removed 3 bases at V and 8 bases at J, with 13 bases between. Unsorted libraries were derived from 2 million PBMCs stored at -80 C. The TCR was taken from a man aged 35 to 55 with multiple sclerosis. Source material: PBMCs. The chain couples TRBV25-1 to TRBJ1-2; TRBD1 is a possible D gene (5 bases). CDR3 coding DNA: TGTGCCAGCAGTGACAGGGCAAATTCGGGCTACACCTTC. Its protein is CASSDRANSGYTF.